A single sample gave rise to the 27 T cell receptor beta chains below, sequenced in a study of T cell clonotyping in hematopoietic cell transplantation. Clones were sequenced by immunoSEQ multiplex PCR, and TCRdb holds only the in-frame ones, with some missing. The sample records some 15,000 clones, 61% being singletons. This sample comprised PBMCs, obtained 30 days after allogeneic stem cell transplant. These receptors all stem from a male patient in his fifties who had an allogeneic stem cell transplant from an unrelated donor, so T cells may come from the graft donor. Some clones in this sample may be carry-over from other donors' samples.

The gene calls are TRBV4-3 and TRBJ2-7; maybe TRBD1 (6 bases). CDR1 and CDR2 (germline): LGHNA, YSLEER. Trimming left V 4 bases short and J 0 bases short, with 13 bases between. The CDR3 loop spans 15 amino acids. CDR3 sequence: CASSLNTGSSYEQYF. The CDR3 DNA sequence: TGCGCCAGCAGCCTTAATACAGGGAGCTCCTACGAGCAGTACTTC.

The chain has TRBV7-6 and TRBJ2-7; unclear D gene. Trimming took 3 bases from V and 0 from J, leaving 9 bases between them. The CDR3 covers 14 residues. CDR1 SGHVS and CDR2 FNYEAQ come from the germline V gene. CDR3 in amino acids: CASSFPPSSYEQYF. The DNA of the CDR3 is TGTGCCAGCAGCTTTCCACCGAGCTCCTACGAGCAGTACTTC.

The V call is TRBV4-3, the J call TRBJ1-2, with TRBD1 matching over 7 bases. Per the germline V gene, CDR1 is LGHNA and CDR2 is YSLEER. With V trimmed by 4 bases and J by 5 bases, 10 bases remained unmatched. This CDR3 contains 15 residues. This CDR3 reads CASSRITGTDYGYTF. CDR3 DNA sequence: TGCGCCAGCAGCCGCATCACCGGGACAGATTATGGCTACACCTTC.

This chain joins TRBV29-1 and TRBJ1-1, with D tentatively TRBD1 (5 bases). The CDR3 length is 15 residues. Trimming shortened V by 8 bases and J by 1 base, and 20 bases separated the two germline ends. Germline lookup yields CDR1 SQVTM and CDR2 ANQGSEA. As DNA, the CDR3 is TGCAGCTTCCGGGGCCAAGAGCGCGGGAACACTGAAGCTTTCTTT. This encodes CSFRGQERGNTEAFF.

The rearrangement uses TRBV29-1 and TRBJ1-5, with TRBD1 matching over 7 bases. Germline V gene lookup returns CDR1 SQVTM and CDR2 ANQGSEA. This CDR3 region has 13 residues. The V segment lost 5 bases and the J segment 4 bases; nucleotides outside the gene matches: 5. CDR3 coding DNA: TGCAGCGTTACAGGGGACCCAAATCAGCCCCAGCATTTT. It is translated as CSVTGDPNQPQHF.

The chain is built from TRBV6-6 and TRBJ2-2, with 7 bases aligning to TRBD1. The germline V gene has CDR1 MNHNY and CDR2 SVGAGI (reference sequence). The J segment lost 4 bases and the V segment lost 6 bases, leaving 5 bases of the junction unmatched. The CDR3 length is 14 residues. The CDR3 sequence: CASRKTGPTGELFF. As DNA, the CDR3 is TGTGCCAGCAGAAAGACAGGGCCCACCGGGGAGCTGTTTTTT.

This chain uses TRBV29-1 with TRBJ1-1; unclear D gene. CDR1 is SQVTM, CDR2 ANQGSEA, per germline. CDR3 length: 13 amino acids. Trimming cost V 6 bases and J 3 bases, with 14 bases left between them. The DNA of the CDR3 is TGCAGCGTCGGTCCCCGTTCGGACACTGAAGCTTTCTTT. Encoded protein: CSVGPRSDTEAFF.

The chain is built from TRBV6-6 and TRBJ2-7; D might be TRBD1 or TRBD2, each matching 5 bases. CDR3 length: 13 residues. V lost 7 bases and J lost 4, with 14 bases in between. Germline values: CDR1 MNHNY, CDR2 SVGAGI (reference sequence). The CDR3 sequence is CASNRDGPYEQYF. DNA for the CDR3: TGTGCCAGCAATCGGGACGGACCGTACGAGCAGTACTTC.

Notes on this clone: Different DNA sequences within this sample yield the same CDR3. The genes are TRBV30 and TRBJ1-2; D call uncertain. This CDR3 contains 12 residues. Germline V gene data show CDR1 as GTSNPN and CDR2 as SVGIG (reference sequence). Trimming pared 2 bases from V and 8 bases from J, leaving 12 bases between. The CDR3 DNA reads TGTGCCTGGAGTAGGCAGGTGGACGGCTACACCTTC. It encodes CAWSRQVDGYTF.

The chain carries TRBV4-1 and TRBJ2-7; D unresolved. V was clipped by 3 bases and J by 2 bases, with 8 bases between them. The CDR3 runs to 13 residues. Germline values: CDR1 MGHRA, CDR2 YSYEKL. The CDR3 DNA is TGCGCCAGCAGCCATGAGATCCCCTACGAGCAGTACTTC. Translation gives CASSHEIPYEQYF.

The chain joins TRBV28 to TRBJ1-3, with D perhaps TRBD1 (5 bases). The germline CDR1 and CDR2 sequences are MDHEN and SYDVKM. Trimming stripped 2 bases from V and 3 bases from J, with 11 bases between. This CDR3 has 15 residues. CDR3 in amino acids: CASSLQAGDGNTIYF. CDR3 sequence (DNA): TGTGCCAGCAGTTTACAGGCGGGGGATGGAAACACCATATATTTT. Supplemented by reference TRBV28 and TRBJ1-3, the full variable domain reads DVKVTQSSRYLVKRTGEKVFLECVQDMDHENMFWYRQDPGLGLRLIYFSYDVKMKEKGDIPEGYSVSREKKERFSLILESASTNQTSMYLCASSLQAGDGNTIYFGEGSWLTVV.

This chain joins TRBV30 and TRBJ2-5, with 10 bases fitting TRBD2. V shed 8 bases, J shed 5 bases, and the junction held 8 bases outside the gene matches. This CDR3 comprises 13 residues. Germline V gene sequence: CDR1 GTSNPN, CDR2 SVGIG (reference sequence). CDR3 sequence: CASKRGGGETQYF. The CDR3 nucleotides are TGTGCCAGTAAGCGGGGGGGCGGCGAGACCCAGTACTTC.

The chain links TRBV29-1 to TRBJ2-1; TRBD2 agrees at 8 bases. The length of the CDR3 is 15 residues. Germline V gives CDR1 SQVTM, CDR2 ANQGSEA. The ends lost 8 bases at V and 0 bases at J; junction bases unmatched: 9. The CDR3 is CSITGGLSSYNEQFF. CDR3 sequence (DNA): TGCAGCATAACGGGGGGGTTAAGCTCCTACAATGAGCAGTTCTTC.

The rearrangement uses TRBV30 and TRBJ2-3; perhaps D is TRBD1 or TRBD2 (7 bases each). The CDR3 has 13 residues. Trimming removed 8 bases at V and 3 bases at J, with 15 bases between. In germline, CDR1 is GTSNPN, CDR2 SVGIG (reference sequence). CDR3 DNA sequence: TGTGCCCTTTCAGGGGGAGGGACAGATACGCAGTATTTT. It is translated as CALSGGGTDTQYF.

Turning to this clone: In this CDR3 the conserved last residue, phenylalanine or tryptophan, is missing, so a read error is likely. The rearrangement uses TRBV30 and TRBJ1-5, with D possibly being TRBD1 (5 bases). The ends were cut back, 5 bases at V and 7 bases at J, with 12 bases in the middle. Germline assignment: CDR1 GTSNPN and CDR2 SVGIG (reference sequence). CDR3 size: 12 residues. The CDR3, as DNA: TGTGCCTGGGGGGCCCCGGGGCAGCCCCAGCATCTT. Translating gives CAWGAPGQPQHL.

The CDR3 DNA is TGTGCCTGGAGCCCTGAGCGGTTTTTGAATGAAGCTTTCTTT. Translating gives CAWSPERFLNEAFF. The V gene is TRBV30, the J gene TRBJ1-1; D remains ambiguous. The germline V gene has CDR1 GTSNPN and CDR2 SVGIG (reference sequence). This CDR3 has 14 residues. The V end lost 3 bases, the J end lost 7 bases, and 18 bases lay between the germline ends.

The J gene is TRBJ1-6, the V gene TRBV29-1; D is uncertain. The CDR3 consists of 15 residues. CDR1 is SQVTM and CDR2 is ANQGSEA in the germline V gene. Trimming stripped 0 bases from V and 0 bases from J, with 6 bases between. The CDR3 region is CSVEDTSSYNSPLHF. As DNA, the CDR3 is TGCAGCGTTGAAGACACAAGCTCCTATAATTCACCCCTCCACTTT.

V and J are TRBV19 and TRBJ1-2, with 8 bases identical to TRBD1. The CDR3 has 16 amino acids. J was trimmed by 7 bases and V by 3 bases; bases with no gene match: 13. Germline-derived CDR1 and CDR2 are LNHDA and SQIVND (reference sequence). The CDR3 spells CASSILPGQARLGYTF. DNA for the CDR3: TGTGCCAGTAGTATTCTTCCGGGACAGGCCCGCCTTGGCTACACCTTC. The full variable domain, with the rest looked up from reference TRBV19 and TRBJ1-2, is DGGITQSPKYLFRKEGQNVTLSCEQNLNHDAMYWYRQDPGQGLRLIYYSQIVNDFQKGDIAEGYSVSREKKESFPLTVTSAQKNPTAFYLCASSILPGQARLGYTFGSGTRLTVV.

This clone has more than one count but fewer than ten. This sequence joins TRBV28 and TRBJ1-4, with 7 bases lining up with TRBD1. The CDR3 is 14 amino acids. Germline CDR1 MDHEN, CDR2 SYDVKM. Trimming took 5 bases from V and 1 from J; bases not matched to a gene: 1. The CDR3 spells CASSRQGTNEKLFF. Written as DNA, the CDR3 is TGTGCCAGCAGTAGACAGGGAACTAATGAAAAACTGTTTTTT.

This clone was seen only a few times. CDR3 region: CASSLTVADEAFF. CDR3 DNA: TGTGCCAGCAGCTTAACAGTGGCAGATGAAGCTTTCTTT. The gene calls are TRBV7-2 and TRBJ1-1; the D is unclear. Looked up from germline, CDR1 is SGHTA and CDR2 is FQGNSA. The CDR3 has 13 residues. V was clipped by 2 bases and J by 7 bases, with 11 bases between them.

The rearrangement links TRBV7-2 to TRBJ2-3, with D possibly being TRBD1 or TRBD2 (6 bases each). Trimming left V 6 bases short and J 0 bases short, with 13 bases between. Germline V lookup: CDR1 SGHTA, CDR2 FQGNSA. The CDR3 is made up of 15 amino acids. CDR3 sequence reads: CASRSAGHSTDTQYF. The CDR3 DNA is TGTGCCAGCAGGTCCGCGGGACATAGCACAGATACGCAGTATTTT.

This clone is categorized as medium-sized (0.01 to 0.1%). The chain combines TRBV30 with TRBJ1-1; D uncertain. Germline assignment: CDR1 GTSNPN and CDR2 SVGIG (reference sequence). Trimming cost V 4 bases and J 5 bases, with 11 bases left between them. This CDR3 is 12 amino acids long. The CDR3 DNA is TGTGCCTGGAAATTCCGGGGTACTGAAGCTTTCTTT. This sequence encodes CAWKFRGTEAFF.

The V call is TRBV25-1, the J call TRBJ2-7; TRBD1 or TRBD2 may be the D gene (6 bases each). This CDR3 spans 17 amino acids. The germline CDR1 and CDR2 sequences are MGHDK and SYGVNS. Trimming left V 3 bases short and J 7 bases short, with 25 bases between. The CDR3 protein is CASSEGLGALGGGEQYF. DNA of the CDR3: TGTGCCAGCAGTGAGGGACTGGGGGCGCTGGGTGGGGGGGAGCAGTACTTC.

This clone has a single count. This rearrangement joins TRBV14 to TRBJ1-1; D is undetermined. Trimming cost V 4 bases and J 0 bases, with 9 bases left between them. There are 14 residues in the CDR3. Germline V CDR1 and CDR2: SGHDN, FVKESK. The CDR3 spells CASSLLQMNTEAFF. In nucleotides, the CDR3 is TGTGCCAGCAGCCTCCTTCAGATGAACACTGAAGCTTTCTTT.

The chain links TRBV11-2 to TRBJ2-2, with unresolved D. Germline V lookup: CDR1 SGHAT, CDR2 FQNNGV. The CDR3 is 15 residues long. V lost 5 bases and J 1 base, leaving 11 bases between the germline ends. In DNA, the CDR3 is TGTGCCAGCAGCCCTTCGACTTGGAACACCGGGGAGCTGTTTTTT. This encodes CASSPSTWNTGELFF.

Relative to its sample, this clone is large. CDR3 sequence reads: CASSRVGEKLFF. The CDR3 nucleotides read TGTGCCAGCAGCCGCGTGGGGGAAAAACTGTTTTTT. The chain joins TRBV5-6 to TRBJ1-4; D is unresolved. The V gene's germline CDR1 is SGHDT and CDR2 YYEEEE. The CDR3 has 12 amino acids. Trimming stripped 4 bases from V and 8 bases from J, with 9 bases between.

This clone turned up a few times. The V gene is TRBV7-3, the J gene TRBJ2-3, with D possibly TRBD2 on 5 matching bases. Per germline, CDR1 SGHTA and CDR2 FQGTGA. V was clipped by 0 bases and J by 6 bases, with 7 bases between them. The CDR3 spans 13 residues. The DNA for the CDR3 is TGTGCCAGCAGCTTAACGGCGGGCGATACGCAGTATTTT. Protein: CASSLTAGDTQYF. Full variable domain (missing parts from reference TRBV7-3 and TRBJ2-3): GAGVSQTPSNKVTEKGKYVELRCDPISGHTALYWYRQSLGQGPEFLIYFQGTGAADDSGLPNDRFFAVRPEGSVSTLKIQRTERGDSAVYLCASSLTAGDTQYFGPGTRLTVL.